This passage covers 12 T cell receptor beta chains from one sample sequenced in a study of beta chain features in type 1 diabetes (dated by TCRdb to 2017 to 2018). Results the study describes overall, beyond this receptor: A moderate but significant shortening of TCRB CDR3 length was observed in type 1 diabetes patients in all four CD4+ subsets.

These receptors lack a known antigen. Library prep was done by the immunoSEQ multiplex PCR assay. The entire isolated RNA was reverse transcribed using the High Capacity cDNA Reverse Transcription Kit, and thus expressed TCRB transcripts were sequenced. The table was pulled from immuneACCESS by TCRdb, which kept in-frame rearrangements only. Such tables lose some clones; where checked, under half of the loss comes from unresolved V genes, and the rest has no known cause. The sample includes roughly 730,000 clones, with about an eighth observed a single time. Of the sample, less than 0.025% falls within the top ten clones. The sequenced sample was naive CD4+ T cells from blood. The cell subset or site tag for this specimen amounts to: true naive CD4+ T cells. These receptor sequences come from a man aged 18-30 years with type 1 diabetes.

This clone came up a few times. V gene TRBV9 combines with J gene TRBJ2-3; 7 positions match TRBD2. This CDR3 has 15 residues. V lost 0 bases and J lost 6; bases outside the gene matches: 7. Germline lookup yields CDR1 SGDLS and CDR2 YYNGEE. This CDR3 reads CASSVAAGVTDTQYF. CDR3 DNA: TGTGCCAGCAGCGTAGCGGCGGGGGTGACCGATACGCAGTATTTT.

For this clone: The conserved phenylalanine or tryptophan normally closing the CDR3 is absent here, so this likely arose from a read error. V usage is TRBV2 and J usage is TRBJ1-5; D might be TRBD1 (5 bases). The CDR3 consists of 14 residues. Trimming left V 6 bases short and J 0 bases short, with 9 bases between. In germline, CDR1 is SNHLY, CDR2 FYNNEI. DNA of the CDR3: TGTGCCAGCAGACAGACAGTTAGCAATCAGCCCCAGCATCTT. It codes for CASRQTVSNQPQHL.

This rearrangement joins TRBV10-3 to TRBJ2-7, with TRBD1 identical over 12 bases. CDR3 size: 16 residues. Germline loops: CDR1 ENHRY, CDR2 SYGVKD. The V and J ends lost 7 bases and 8 bases, in that order; junction bases with no gene match: 15. The CDR3 region is CAITPKVGTGGAKQYF. The CDR3 DNA sequence: TGTGCCATCACCCCCAAGGTGGGGACAGGGGGCGCGAAGCAGTACTTC.

This clone has more than one count but fewer than ten. The rearrangement links TRBV11-2 to TRBJ2-5; a weak D match, TRBD2 (6 bases). CDR3 length: 14 amino acids. Trimming removed 5 bases at V and 2 bases at J, with 12 bases between. The V gene's germline CDR1 is SGHAT and CDR2 FQNNGV. The CDR3 region is CASSRGLSQETQYF. The CDR3 DNA is TGTGCCAGCAGCCGAGGACTATCGCAAGAGACCCAGTACTTC.

J is TRBJ2-2 and V is TRBV5-1; 9 bases are shared with TRBD1. With V trimmed by 4 bases and J by 6 bases, 7 bases remained unmatched. CDR1 is SGHRS and CDR2 is YFSETQ in the germline V gene. The CDR3 contains 15 residues. In nucleotides, the CDR3 is TGCGCCAGCAGCCGGGACAGGGAGACGGCCGGGGAGCTGTTTTTT. This encodes CASSRDRETAGELFF.

This clone was detected a few times. The rearrangement links TRBV25-1 to TRBJ2-7, with 13 bases lining up with TRBD2. This CDR3 spans 17 amino acids. Germline trimming cut 5 bases from V and 7 bases from J; bases unmatched to any gene: 14. Per germline, CDR1 MGHDK and CDR2 SYGVNS. The CDR3 bases are TGTGCCAGCAGTTCCACTAGCGGGGGGGCCCAACCTAGGGAGCAGTACTTC. It specifies CASSSTSGGAQPREQYF.

The V gene is TRBV13, the J gene TRBJ1-2; the match to TRBD1 covers 11 bases. Trimming at V came to 5 bases and at J to 1 base, leaving 6 bases not matched to a gene. Germline CDR1 is PRHDT and CDR2 is FYEKMQ (reference sequence). The CDR3 contains 16 residues. The CDR3 is CASSQGQGDVNYGYTF. The CDR3, as DNA: TGTGCCAGCAGCCAGGGACAGGGGGATGTTAACTATGGCTACACCTTC.

This clone was detected only a few times. The chain combines TRBV5-8 with TRBJ2-7; D possibly matches TRBD1 or TRBD2 (5 bases each). Trimming removed 7 bases at V and 0 bases at J, with 11 bases between. Germline V gives CDR1 SGHTS, CDR2 YDEGEE. This CDR3 has 13 amino acids. The CDR3 nucleotides read TGTGCCAGCTACGAGGGGAGCTCCTACGAGCAGTACTTC. This codes for CASYEGSSYEQYF.

Only a few counts were recorded for this clone. The rearrangement uses TRBV5-4 and TRBJ2-1; either TRBD1 or TRBD2 may fit D (5 bases each). The CDR3 covers 15 residues. Germline V gene data show CDR1 as SGHNT and CDR2 as YYREEE (reference sequence). V gave up 1 base and J gave up 5 bases, with 13 bases separating them. This chain's CDR3 is CASSLSSGPDNEQFF. CDR3 sequence (DNA): TGTGCCAGCAGCTTGTCATCGGGGCCCGACAATGAGCAGTTCTTC.

The rearrangement uses TRBV5-4 and TRBJ1-2; TRBD1 might be the D (6 bases). CDR1 is SGHNT and CDR2 is YYREEE in the germline V gene (reference sequence). Trimming removed 5 bases at V and 5 bases at J, with 16 bases between. This CDR3 spans 14 amino acids. The CDR3 here is CASRNTGFWYGYTF. For the CDR3, the DNA is TGTGCCAGCAGAAACACAGGGTTTTGGTATGGCTACACCTTC.

This clone was seen only a few times. The J gene is TRBJ2-1, the V gene TRBV7-9; 10 bases line up with TRBD2. From germline, CDR1 is SEHNR and CDR2 FQNEAQ (reference sequence). Trimming cost V 3 bases and J 5 bases; bases outside gene matches: 7. This CDR3 has 16 amino acids. The CDR3 DNA follows: TGTGCCAGCAGCTTCCAACTAGCGGGGCTTAACAATGAGCAGTTCTTC. It codes for CASSFQLAGLNNEQFF.

This clone was counted a few times. The chain carries TRBV10-2 and TRBJ2-1; D is tentatively TRBD1 or TRBD2 (5 bases each). V shed 1 base and J shed 0 bases, with 13 bases lying between them. Germline loops: CDR1 WSHSY, CDR2 SAAADI. The CDR3 is made up of 17 amino acids. This CDR3 reads CASSEYGGSTSYNEQFF. The CDR3 DNA reads as TGCGCCAGCAGTGAGTATGGGGGTAGTACCTCCTACAATGAGCAGTTCTTC.